This T cell receptor beta chain stems from a study of blood T cells in healthy people across ages. A note on this clonotype: Antigen: not known.

The second PCR ran roughly 7 to 12 cycles with a sample-barcoded 5' primer and J-beta primers. A template-switch adaptor with 12 random nucleotides tagged each cDNA molecule. Via MiXCR, TCRdb re-called the 5' RACE reads, giving one row per CDR3 protein. The sample consists of 650,000 to 800,000 distinct CDR3 sequences, around 45% of them appearing once. Study-level results: Since the PBMCs were unsorted, naive and antigen-experienced cells could not be conclusively compared. Across the age range, TCR beta diversity per million T cells fell in a roughly linear way.

This CDR3 contains 12 residues. Germline CDR1 LGHDT, CDR2 YNNKEL (reference sequence). Trimming removed 1 base at V and 7 bases at J, with 7 bases between. This TCR was sampled from a man in his 60s in good health. Sequencing input: blood. This rearrangement joins TRBV3-1 to TRBJ1-2; D uncertain. The CDR3 nucleotides read TGTGCCAGCAGCCAAGTGGAAATTGGCTACACCTTC. It is translated as CASSQVEIGYTF.